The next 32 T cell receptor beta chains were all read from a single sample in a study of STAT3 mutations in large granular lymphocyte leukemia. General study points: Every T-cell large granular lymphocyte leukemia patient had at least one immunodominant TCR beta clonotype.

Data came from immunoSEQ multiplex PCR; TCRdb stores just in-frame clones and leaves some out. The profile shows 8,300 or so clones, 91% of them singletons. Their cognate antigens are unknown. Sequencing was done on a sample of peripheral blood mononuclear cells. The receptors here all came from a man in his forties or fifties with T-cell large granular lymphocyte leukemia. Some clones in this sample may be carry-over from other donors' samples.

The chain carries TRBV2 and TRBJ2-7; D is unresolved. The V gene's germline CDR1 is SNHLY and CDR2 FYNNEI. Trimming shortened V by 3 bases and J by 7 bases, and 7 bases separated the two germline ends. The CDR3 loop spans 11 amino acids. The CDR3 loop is CASSEDGEQYF. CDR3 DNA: TGTGCCAGCAGTGAGGATGGAGAGCAGTACTTC.

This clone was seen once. The CDR3 here is CASSDRYEQYF. CDR3 nucleotide sequence: TGTGCCAGCAGTGATCGGTACGAGCAGTACTTC. V and J are TRBV2 and TRBJ2-7, with unresolved D. The CDR3 length is 11 residues. CDR1 and CDR2 from the germline V gene are SNHLY and FYNNEI. V was trimmed by 3 bases and J by 4 bases, leaving 4 bases between them.

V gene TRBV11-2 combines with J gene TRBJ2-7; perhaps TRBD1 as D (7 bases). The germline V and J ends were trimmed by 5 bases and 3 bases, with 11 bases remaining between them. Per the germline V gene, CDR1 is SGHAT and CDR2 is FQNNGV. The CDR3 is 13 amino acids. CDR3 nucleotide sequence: TGTGCCAGCAGCCCAGGGGGGAACTACGAGCAGTACTTC. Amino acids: CASSPGGNYEQYF.

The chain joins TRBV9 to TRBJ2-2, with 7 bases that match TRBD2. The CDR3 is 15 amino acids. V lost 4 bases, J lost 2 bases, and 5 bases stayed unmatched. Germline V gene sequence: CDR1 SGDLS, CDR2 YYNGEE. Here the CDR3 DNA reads TGTGCCAGCAGCCTCAGCGGGATCAACACCGGGGAGCTGTTTTTT. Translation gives CASSLSGINTGELFF.

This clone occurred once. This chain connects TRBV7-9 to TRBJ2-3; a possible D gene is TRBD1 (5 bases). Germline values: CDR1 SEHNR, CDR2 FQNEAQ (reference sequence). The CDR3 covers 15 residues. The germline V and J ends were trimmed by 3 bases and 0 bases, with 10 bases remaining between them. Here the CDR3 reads CASSLDQGSTDTQYF. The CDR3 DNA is TGTGCCAGCAGCTTGGATCAGGGCAGCACAGATACGCAGTATTTT.

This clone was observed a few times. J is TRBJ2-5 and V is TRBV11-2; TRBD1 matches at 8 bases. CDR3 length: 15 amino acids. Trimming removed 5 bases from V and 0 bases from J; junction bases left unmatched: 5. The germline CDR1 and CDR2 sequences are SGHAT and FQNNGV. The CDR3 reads CASSLGDRYQETQYF. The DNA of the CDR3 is TGTGCCAGCAGCCTTGGGGACAGGTACCAAGAGACCCAGTACTTC.

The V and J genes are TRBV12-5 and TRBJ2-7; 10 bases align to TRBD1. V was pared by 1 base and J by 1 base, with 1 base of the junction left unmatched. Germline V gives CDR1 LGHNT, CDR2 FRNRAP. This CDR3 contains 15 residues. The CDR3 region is CASGLEGQGSYEQYF. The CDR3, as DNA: TGTGCTAGTGGTTTGGAGGGACAGGGGTCCTACGAGCAGTACTTC.

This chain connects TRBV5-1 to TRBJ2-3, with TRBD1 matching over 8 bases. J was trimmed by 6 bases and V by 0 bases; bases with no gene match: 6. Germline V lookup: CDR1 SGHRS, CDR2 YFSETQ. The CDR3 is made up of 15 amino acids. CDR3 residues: CASSLAQGAGDTQYF. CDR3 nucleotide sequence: TGCGCCAGCAGCTTGGCCCAGGGGGCTGGGGATACGCAGTATTTT.

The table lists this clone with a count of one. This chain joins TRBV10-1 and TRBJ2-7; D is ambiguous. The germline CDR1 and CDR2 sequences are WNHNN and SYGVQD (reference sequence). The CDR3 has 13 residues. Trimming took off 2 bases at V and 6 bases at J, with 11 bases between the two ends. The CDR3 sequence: CASSEELRGEQYF. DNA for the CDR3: TGCGCCAGCAGTGAGGAACTTCGAGGCGAGCAGTACTTC.

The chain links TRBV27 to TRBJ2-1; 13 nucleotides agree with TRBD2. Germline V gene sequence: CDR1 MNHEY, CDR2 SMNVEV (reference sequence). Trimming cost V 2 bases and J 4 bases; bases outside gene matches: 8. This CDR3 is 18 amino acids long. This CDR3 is CASSLRLAGGSPYNEQFF. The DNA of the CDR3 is TGTGCCAGCAGTTTAAGACTAGCGGGGGGAAGCCCTTACAATGAGCAGTTCTTC.

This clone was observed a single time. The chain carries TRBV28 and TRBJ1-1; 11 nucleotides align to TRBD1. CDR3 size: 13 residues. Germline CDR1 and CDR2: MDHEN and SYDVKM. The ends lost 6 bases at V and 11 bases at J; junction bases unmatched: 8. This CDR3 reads CASSPDRGRGAFF. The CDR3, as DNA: TGTGCCAGCAGCCCGGACAGGGGGCGCGGGGCTTTCTTT.

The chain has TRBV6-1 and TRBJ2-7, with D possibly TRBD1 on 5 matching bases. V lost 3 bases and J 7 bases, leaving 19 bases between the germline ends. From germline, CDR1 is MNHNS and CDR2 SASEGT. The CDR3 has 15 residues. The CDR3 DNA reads TGTGCCAGCAGTGATCTATCCCACAGGCCGGTTGAGCAGTACTTC. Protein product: CASSDLSHRPVEQYF.

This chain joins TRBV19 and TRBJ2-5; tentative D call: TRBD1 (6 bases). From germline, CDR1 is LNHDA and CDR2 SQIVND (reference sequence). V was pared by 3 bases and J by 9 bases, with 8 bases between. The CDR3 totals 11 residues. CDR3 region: CASSMGAAQYF. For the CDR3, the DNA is TGTGCCAGTAGTATGGGGGCGGCCCAGTACTTC.

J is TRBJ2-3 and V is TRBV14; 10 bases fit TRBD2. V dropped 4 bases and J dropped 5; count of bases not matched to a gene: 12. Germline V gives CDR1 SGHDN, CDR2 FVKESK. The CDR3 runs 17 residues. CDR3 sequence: CASSPFWSGRALDTQYF. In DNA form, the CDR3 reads TGTGCCAGCAGCCCGTTTTGGAGCGGGAGGGCCTTAGATACGCAGTATTTT.

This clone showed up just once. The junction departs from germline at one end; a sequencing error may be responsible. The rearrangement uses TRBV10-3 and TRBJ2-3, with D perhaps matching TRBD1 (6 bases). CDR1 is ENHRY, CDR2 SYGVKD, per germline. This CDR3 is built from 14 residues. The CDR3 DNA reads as TGTGCCATCAGTCAGTCTACAGGGCGGGATACGCAGTATTTT. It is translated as CAISQSTGRDTQYF.

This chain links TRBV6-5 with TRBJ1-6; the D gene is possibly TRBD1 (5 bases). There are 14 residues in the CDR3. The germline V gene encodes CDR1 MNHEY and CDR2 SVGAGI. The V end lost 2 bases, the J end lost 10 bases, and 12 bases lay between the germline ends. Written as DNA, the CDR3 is TGTGCCAGCAGTTACAGTCAGGGTTCCTCACCCCTCCACTTT. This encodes CASSYSQGSSPLHF.

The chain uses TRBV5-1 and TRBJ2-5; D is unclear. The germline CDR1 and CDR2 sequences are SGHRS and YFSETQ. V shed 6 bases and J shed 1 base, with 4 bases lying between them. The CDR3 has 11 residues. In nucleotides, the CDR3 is TGCGCCAGCAATGCCCAAGAGACCCAGTACTTC. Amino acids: CASNAQETQYF.

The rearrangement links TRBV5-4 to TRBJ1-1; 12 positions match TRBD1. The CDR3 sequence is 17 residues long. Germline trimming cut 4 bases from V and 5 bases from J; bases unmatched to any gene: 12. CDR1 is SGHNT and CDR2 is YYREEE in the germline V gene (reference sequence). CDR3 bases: TGTGCCAGCAGCATCCGGGACAGGGGGCGCAGAGGGACTGAAGCTTTCTTT. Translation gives CASSIRDRGRRGTEAFF.

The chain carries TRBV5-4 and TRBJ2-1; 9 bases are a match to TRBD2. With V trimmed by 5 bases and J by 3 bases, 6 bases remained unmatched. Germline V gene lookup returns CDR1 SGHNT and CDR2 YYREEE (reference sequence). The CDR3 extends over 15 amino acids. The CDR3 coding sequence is TGTGCCAGCAGTACAAGCGGGGGGAACTACAATGAGCAGTTCTTC. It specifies CASSTSGGNYNEQFF.

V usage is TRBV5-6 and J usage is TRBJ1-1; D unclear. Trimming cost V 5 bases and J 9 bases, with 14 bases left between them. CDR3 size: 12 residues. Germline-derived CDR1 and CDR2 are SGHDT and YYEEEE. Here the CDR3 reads CASSLPSTQAFF. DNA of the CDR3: TGTGCCAGCAGTTTACCTTCGACCCAAGCTTTCTTT.

The CDR3 nucleotides are TGTGCCAGTAGCGACCCGGGACAGCGAAACATTCAGTACTTC. Amino acid sequence: CASSDPGQRNIQYF. V gene TRBV5-8 combines with J gene TRBJ2-4, with 7 bases matching TRBD1. The CDR3 loop spans 14 amino acids. The ends lost 8 bases at V and 6 bases at J; junction bases unmatched: 11. Germline CDR1 reads SGHTS; CDR2 reads YDEGEE.

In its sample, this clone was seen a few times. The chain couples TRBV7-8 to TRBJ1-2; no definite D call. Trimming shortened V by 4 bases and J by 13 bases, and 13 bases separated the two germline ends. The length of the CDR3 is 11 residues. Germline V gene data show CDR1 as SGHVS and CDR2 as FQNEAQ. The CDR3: CASSYSEVSTF. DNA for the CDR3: TGTGCCAGCAGCTATTCCGAAGTATCCACCTTC.

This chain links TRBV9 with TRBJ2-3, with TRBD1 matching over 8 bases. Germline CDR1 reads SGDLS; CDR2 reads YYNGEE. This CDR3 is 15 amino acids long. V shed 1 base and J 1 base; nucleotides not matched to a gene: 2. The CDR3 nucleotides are TGTGCCAGCAGCGTATTGACAGGGGGCACAGATACGCAGTATTTT. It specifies CASSVLTGGTDTQYF.

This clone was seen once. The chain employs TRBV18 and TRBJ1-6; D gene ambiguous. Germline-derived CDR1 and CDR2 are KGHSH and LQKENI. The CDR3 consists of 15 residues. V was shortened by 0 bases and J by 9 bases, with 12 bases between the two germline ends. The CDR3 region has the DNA TGTGCCAGCTCACCACCGAAGGGAGGTGGTTCACCCCTCCACTTT. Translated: CASSPPKGGGSPLHF.

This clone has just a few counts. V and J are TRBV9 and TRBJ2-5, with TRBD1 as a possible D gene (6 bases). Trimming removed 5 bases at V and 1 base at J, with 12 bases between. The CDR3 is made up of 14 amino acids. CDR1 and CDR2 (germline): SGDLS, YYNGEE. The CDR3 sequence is CASSPGTTQETQYF. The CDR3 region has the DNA TGTGCCAGCAGTCCCGGGACAACCCAAGAGACCCAGTACTTC.

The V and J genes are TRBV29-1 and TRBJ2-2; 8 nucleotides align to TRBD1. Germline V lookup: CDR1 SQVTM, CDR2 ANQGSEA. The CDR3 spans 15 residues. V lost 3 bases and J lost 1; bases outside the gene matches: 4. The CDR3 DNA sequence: TGCAGCGTTGACCGAGGACAGGGGAACACCGGGGAGCTGTTTTTT. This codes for CSVDRGQGNTGELFF.

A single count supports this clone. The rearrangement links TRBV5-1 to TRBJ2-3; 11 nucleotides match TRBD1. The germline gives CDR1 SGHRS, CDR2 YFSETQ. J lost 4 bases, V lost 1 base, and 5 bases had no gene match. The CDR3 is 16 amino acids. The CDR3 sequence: CASSLWPGQGADTQYF. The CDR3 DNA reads TGCGCCAGCAGCTTGTGGCCGGGACAGGGGGCAGATACGCAGTATTTT.

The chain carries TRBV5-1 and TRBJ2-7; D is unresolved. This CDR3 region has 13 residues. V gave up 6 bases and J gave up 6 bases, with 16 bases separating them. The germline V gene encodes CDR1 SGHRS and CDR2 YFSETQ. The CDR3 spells CASTQREVGEQYF. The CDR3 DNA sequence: TGCGCCAGCACCCAAAGAGAGGTGGGCGAGCAGTACTTC.

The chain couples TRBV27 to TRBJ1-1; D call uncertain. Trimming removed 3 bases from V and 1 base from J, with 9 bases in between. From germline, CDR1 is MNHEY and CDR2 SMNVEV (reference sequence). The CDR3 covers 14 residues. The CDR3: CASSFLVGNTEAFF. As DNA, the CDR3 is TGTGCCAGCAGTTTTCTGGTAGGGAACACTGAAGCTTTCTTT.

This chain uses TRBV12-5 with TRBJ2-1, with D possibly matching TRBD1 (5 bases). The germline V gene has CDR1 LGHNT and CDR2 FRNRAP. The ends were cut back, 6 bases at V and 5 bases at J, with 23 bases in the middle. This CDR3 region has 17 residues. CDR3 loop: CASGSLIRTQRDNEQFF. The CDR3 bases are TGTGCTAGTGGCTCGTTGATTCGGACACAAAGAGACAATGAGCAGTTCTTC.

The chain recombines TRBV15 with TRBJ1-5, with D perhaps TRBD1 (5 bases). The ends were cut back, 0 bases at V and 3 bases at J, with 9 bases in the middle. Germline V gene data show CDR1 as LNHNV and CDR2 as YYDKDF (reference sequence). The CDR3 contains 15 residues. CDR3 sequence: CATSRDPGFNQPQHF. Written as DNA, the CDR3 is TGTGCCACCAGCAGAGATCCAGGGTTCAATCAGCCCCAGCATTTT.

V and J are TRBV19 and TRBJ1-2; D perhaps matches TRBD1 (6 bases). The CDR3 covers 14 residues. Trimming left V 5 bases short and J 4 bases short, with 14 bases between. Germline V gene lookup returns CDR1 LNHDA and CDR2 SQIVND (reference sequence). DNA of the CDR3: TGTGCCAGTAGTCCCTCTCAGGGGACCTATGGCTACACCTTC. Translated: CASSPSQGTYGYTF.